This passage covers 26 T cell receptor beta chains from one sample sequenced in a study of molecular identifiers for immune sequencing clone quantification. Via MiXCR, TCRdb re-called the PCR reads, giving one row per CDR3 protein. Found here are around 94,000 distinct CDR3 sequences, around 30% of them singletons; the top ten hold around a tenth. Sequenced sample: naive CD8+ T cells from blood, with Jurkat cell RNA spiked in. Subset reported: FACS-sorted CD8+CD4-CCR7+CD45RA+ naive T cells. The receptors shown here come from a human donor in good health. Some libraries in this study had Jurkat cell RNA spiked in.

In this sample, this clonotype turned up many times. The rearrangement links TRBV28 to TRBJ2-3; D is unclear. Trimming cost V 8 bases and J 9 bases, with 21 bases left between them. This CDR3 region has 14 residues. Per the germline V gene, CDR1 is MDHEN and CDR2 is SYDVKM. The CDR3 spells CASSNRVPPGTQYF. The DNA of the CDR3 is TGTGCCAGCTCCAACCGGGTCCCACCCGGGACGCAGTATTTT.

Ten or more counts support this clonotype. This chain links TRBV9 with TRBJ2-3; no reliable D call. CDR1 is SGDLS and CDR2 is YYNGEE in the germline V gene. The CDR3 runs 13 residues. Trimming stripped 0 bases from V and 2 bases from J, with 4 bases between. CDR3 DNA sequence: TGTGCCAGCAGCGTAGTTAACACAGATACGCAGTATTTT. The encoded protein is CASSVVNTDTQYF.

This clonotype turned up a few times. The CDR3 nucleotides are TGTGCCACTAGCGGGAGGGGGACCGGGGAGCTGTTTTTT. This encodes CATSGRGTGELFF. V and J are TRBV28 and TRBJ2-2; TRBD2 agrees at 12 bases. Germline CDR1 MDHEN, CDR2 SYDVKM. Losses at the gene ends were 10 bases for V and 5 bases for J; bases not matched to a gene: 2. CDR3 length equals 13 residues.

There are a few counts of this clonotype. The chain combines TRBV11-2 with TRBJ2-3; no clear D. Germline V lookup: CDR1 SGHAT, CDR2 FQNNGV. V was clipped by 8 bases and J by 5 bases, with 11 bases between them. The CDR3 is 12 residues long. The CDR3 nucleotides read TGTGCCAGCCTAAAGGGCGGAGATACGCAGTATTTT. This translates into CASLKGGDTQYF.

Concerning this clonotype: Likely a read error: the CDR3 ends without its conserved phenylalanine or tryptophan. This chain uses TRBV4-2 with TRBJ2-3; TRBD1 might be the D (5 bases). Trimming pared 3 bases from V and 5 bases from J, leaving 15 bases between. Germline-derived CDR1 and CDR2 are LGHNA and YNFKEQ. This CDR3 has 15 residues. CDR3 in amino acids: CASSHVTRAEDTQYY. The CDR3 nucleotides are TGTGCCAGCAGCCACGTTACCAGGGCGGAAGATACGCAGTATTAT.

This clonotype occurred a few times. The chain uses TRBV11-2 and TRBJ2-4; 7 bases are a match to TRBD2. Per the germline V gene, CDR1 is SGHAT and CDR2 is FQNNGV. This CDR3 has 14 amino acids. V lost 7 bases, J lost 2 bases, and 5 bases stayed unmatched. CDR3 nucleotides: TGTGCCAGCAACGAAGCGGGGACCAAAAACATTCAGTACTTC. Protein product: CASNEAGTKNIQYF.

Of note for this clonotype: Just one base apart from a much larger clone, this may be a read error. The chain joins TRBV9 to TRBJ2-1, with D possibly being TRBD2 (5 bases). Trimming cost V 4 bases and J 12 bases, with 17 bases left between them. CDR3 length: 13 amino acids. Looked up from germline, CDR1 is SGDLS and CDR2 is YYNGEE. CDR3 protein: CASSPGIEVGQFF. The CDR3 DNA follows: TGTGCCAGCAGCCCGGGGATTGAGGTTGGGCAGTTCTTC.

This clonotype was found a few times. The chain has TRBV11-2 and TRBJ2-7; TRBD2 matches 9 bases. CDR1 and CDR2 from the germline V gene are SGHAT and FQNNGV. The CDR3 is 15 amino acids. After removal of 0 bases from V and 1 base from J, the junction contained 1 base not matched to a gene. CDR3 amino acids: CASSLDLAGSYEQYF. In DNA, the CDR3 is TGTGCCAGCAGCTTAGACCTAGCGGGGTCCTACGAGCAGTACTTC.

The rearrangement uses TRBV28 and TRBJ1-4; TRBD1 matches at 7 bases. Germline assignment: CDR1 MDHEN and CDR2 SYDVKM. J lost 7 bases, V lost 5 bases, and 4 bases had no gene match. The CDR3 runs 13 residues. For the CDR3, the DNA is TGTGCCAGCAGTATCAGGGGGGCTGAAAAACTGTTTTTT. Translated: CASSIRGAEKLFF.

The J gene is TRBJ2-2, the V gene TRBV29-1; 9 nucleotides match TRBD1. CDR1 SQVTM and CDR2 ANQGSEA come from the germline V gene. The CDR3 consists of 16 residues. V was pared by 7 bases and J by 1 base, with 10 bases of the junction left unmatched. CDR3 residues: CSANTGTGWNTGELFF. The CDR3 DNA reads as TGCAGCGCCAACACCGGGACAGGGTGGAACACCGGGGAGCTGTTTTTT.

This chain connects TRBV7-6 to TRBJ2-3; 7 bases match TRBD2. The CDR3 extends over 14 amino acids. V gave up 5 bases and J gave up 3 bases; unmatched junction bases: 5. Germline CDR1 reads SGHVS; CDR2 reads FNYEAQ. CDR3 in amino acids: CASSIRRETDTQYF. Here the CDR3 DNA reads TGTGCCAGCAGCATAAGGCGGGAGACAGATACGCAGTATTTT.

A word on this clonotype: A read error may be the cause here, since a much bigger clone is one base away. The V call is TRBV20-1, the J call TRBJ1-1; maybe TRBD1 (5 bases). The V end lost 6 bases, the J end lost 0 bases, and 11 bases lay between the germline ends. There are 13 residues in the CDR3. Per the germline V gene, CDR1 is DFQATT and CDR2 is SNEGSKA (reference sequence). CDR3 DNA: TGCAGTGCGAGTGACAGAATGAACACTGAAGCTTTCTTT. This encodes CSASDRMNTEAFF.

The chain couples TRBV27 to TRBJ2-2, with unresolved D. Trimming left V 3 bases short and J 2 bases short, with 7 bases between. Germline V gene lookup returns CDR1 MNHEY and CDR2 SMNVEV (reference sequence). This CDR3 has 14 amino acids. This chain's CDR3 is CASSFTVNTGELFF. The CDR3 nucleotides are TGTGCCAGCAGTTTCACGGTCAACACCGGGGAGCTGTTTTTT.

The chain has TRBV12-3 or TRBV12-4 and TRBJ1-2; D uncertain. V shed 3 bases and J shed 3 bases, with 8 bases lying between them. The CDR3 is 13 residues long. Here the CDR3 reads CASSFVTYYGYTF. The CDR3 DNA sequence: TGTGCCAGCAGTTTTGTCACGTACTATGGCTACACCTTC.

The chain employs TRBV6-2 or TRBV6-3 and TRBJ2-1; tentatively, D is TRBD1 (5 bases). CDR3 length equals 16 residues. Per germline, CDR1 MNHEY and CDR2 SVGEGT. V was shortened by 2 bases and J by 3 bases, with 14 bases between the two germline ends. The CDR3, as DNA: TGTGCCAGCAGTTACAAAGACAGTTTTCTCTACAATGAGCAGTTCTTC. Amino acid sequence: CASSYKDSFLYNEQFF.

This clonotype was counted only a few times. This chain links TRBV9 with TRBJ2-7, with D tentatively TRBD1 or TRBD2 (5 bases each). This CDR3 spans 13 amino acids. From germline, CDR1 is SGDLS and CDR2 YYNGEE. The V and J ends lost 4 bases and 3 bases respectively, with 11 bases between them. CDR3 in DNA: TGTGCCAGCAGCTCGGGACGGGACTACGAGCAGTACTTC. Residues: CASSSGRDYEQYF.

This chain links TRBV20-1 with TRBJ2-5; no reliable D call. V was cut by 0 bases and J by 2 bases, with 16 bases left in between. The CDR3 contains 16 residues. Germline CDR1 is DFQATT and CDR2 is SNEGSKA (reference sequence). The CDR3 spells CSARDIGLPVQETQYF. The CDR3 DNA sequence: TGCAGTGCTAGAGATATAGGCCTACCCGTACAAGAGACCCAGTACTTC.

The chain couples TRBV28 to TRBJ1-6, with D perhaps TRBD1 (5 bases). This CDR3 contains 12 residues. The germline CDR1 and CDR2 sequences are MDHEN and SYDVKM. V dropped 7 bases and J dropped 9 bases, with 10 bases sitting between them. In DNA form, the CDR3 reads TGTGCCAGCAAACCAGGGAGTTCACCCCTCCACTTT. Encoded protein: CASKPGSSPLHF.

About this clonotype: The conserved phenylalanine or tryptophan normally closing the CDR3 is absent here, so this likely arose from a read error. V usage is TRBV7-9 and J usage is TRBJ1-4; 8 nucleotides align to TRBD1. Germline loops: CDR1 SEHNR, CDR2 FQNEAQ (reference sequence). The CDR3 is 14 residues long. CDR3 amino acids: CASCRTGRDEELFL. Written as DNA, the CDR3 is TGTGCCAGCTGCCGGACAGGGCGGGATGAAGAACTGTTTTTA.

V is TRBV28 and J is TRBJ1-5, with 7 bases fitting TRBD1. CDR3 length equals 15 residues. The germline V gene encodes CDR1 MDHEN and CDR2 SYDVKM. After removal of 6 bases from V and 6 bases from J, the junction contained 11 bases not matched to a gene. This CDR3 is CASSQGDGFRQPQHF. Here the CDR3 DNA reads TGTGCCAGCAGCCAGGGGGATGGGTTTCGTCAGCCCCAGCATTTT. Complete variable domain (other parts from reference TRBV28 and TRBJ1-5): DVKVTQSSRYLVKRTGEKVFLECVQDMDHENMFWYRQDPGLGLRLIYFSYDVKMKEKGDIPEGYSVSREKKERFSLILESASTNQTSMYLCASSQGDGFRQPQHFGDGTRLSIL.

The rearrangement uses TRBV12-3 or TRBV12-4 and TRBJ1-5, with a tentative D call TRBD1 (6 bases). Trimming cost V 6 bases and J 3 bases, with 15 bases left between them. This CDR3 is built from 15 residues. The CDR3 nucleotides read TGTGCCAGCAGCTTTGGGGGCCGGGCCAATCAGCCCCAGCATTTT. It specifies CASSFGGRANQPQHF.

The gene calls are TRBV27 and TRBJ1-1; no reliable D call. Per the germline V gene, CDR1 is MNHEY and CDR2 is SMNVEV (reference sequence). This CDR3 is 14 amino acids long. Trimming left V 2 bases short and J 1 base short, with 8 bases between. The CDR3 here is CASSLKDPNTEAFF. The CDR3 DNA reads TGTGCCAGCAGTTTAAAAGACCCGAACACTGAAGCTTTCTTT.

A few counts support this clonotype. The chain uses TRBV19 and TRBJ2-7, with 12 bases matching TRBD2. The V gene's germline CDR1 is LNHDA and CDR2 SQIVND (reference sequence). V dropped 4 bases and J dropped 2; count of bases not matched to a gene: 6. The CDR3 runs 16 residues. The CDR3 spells CASSTQWTSGAYEQYF. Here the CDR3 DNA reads TGTGCCAGTAGTACCCAATGGACTAGCGGGGCCTACGAGCAGTACTTC.

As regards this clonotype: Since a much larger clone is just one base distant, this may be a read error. The CDR3 DNA reads as TGCGCCAGCAGCTTGGTGCAGAGCACTGAAGCTTTCTTT. Its translation is CASSLVQSTEAFF. The rearrangement joins TRBV5-1 to TRBJ1-1, with D unresolved. The V end was cut by 0 bases, the J end by 4 bases, with 7 bases between. There are 13 residues in the CDR3. The germline V gene encodes CDR1 SGHRS and CDR2 YFSETQ.

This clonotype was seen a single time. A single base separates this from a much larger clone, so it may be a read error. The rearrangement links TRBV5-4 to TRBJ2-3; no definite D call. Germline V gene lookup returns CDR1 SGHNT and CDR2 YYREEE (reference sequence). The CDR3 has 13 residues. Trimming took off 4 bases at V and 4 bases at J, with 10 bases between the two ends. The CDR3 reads CASSDVLADTQYF. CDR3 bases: TGTGCCAGCAGCGACGTCCTAGCAGATACGCAGTATTTT.

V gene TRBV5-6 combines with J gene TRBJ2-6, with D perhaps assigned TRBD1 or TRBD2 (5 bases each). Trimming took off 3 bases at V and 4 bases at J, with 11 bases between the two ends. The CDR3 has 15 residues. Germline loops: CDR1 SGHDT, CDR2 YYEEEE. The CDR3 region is CASSWGRSGANVLTF. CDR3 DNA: TGTGCCAGCAGCTGGGGACGGTCCGGGGCCAACGTCCTGACTTTC.